This T cell receptor beta chain was documented in a study of shared clonotypes between healthy human individuals. Study-wide results and limits: It was the non-shared clonotypes that had lower generation probabilities than clonotypes shared by all four donors.

A word on this clone: The target antigen is unknown.

In the naive CD8 group, cells lacked CD45RO and were positively selected for CCR7, so terminally differentiated effector memory CD45RA+ cells were left out. Sequenced by immunoSEQ multiplex PCR; TCRdb stores in-frame clones only, minus some. The sample includes roughly 650,000 clones, approximately 96% seen only once; the top ten take around 0.1%. The clonotype was recovered from a woman between 25 and 40 years old in good health. Sequenced input: naive CD8+ T cells sorted from blood.

Written as DNA, the CDR3 is TGTGCCAGCAGTATACTAGCGGGAGACACCGGGGAGCTGTTTTTT. This sequence encodes CASSILAGDTGELFF. This sequence joins TRBV27 and TRBJ2-2; 11 bases line up with TRBD2. Germline V lookup: CDR1 MNHEY, CDR2 SMNVEV (reference sequence). This CDR3 spans 15 amino acids. V shed 5 bases, J shed 3 bases, and the junction held 2 bases outside the gene matches.